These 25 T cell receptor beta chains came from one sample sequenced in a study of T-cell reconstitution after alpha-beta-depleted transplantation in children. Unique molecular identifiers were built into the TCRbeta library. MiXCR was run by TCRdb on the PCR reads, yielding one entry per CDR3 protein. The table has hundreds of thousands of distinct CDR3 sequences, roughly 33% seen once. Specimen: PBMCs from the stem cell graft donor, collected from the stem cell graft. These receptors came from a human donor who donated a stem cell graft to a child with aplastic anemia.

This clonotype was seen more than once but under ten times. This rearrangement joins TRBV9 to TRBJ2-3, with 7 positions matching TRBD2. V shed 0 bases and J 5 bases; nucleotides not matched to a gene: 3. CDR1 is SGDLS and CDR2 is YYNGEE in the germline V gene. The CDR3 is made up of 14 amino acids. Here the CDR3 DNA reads TGTGCCAGCAGCGTAGCGGGAGGACTAGATACGCAGTATTTT. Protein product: CASSVAGGLDTQYF.

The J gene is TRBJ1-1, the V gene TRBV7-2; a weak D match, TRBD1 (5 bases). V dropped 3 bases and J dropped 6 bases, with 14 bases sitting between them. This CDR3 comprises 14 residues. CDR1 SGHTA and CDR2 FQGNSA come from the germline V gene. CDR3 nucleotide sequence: TGTGCCAGCAGCTTTCAGGGCTTGGGATCTGAAGCTTTCTTT. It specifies CASSFQGLGSEAFF.

CDR3 in amino acids: CASRPGTGVAGELFF. CDR3 nucleotides: TGTGCCAGCAGGCCCGGGACAGGGGTCGCCGGGGAGCTGTTTTTT. V is TRBV28 and J is TRBJ2-2; TRBD1 agrees at 10 bases. CDR3 length equals 15 residues. The junction had 7 bases not matched to a gene; V was cut back by 6 bases and J by 6 bases. The germline V gene has CDR1 MDHEN and CDR2 SYDVKM. The whole variable domain, filled in from reference TRBV28 and TRBJ2-2, reads DVKVTQSSRYLVKRTGEKVFLECVQDMDHENMFWYRQDPGLGLRLIYFSYDVKMKEKGDIPEGYSVSREKKERFSLILESASTNQTSMYLCASRPGTGVAGELFFGEGSRLTVL.

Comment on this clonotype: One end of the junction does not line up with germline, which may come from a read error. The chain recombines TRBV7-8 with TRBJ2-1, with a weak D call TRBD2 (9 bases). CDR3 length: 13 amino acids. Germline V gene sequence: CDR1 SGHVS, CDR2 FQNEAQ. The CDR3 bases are TGTGCCAGCAGCTTGCGGGGGGGGGACAGGAAAATCTTC. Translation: CASSLRGGDRKIF.

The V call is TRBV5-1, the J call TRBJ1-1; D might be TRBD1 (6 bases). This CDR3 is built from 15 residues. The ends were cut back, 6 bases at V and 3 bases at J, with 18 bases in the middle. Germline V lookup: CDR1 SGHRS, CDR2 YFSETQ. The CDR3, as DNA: TGCGCCAGCAACGCATATGGGGGGCAGGACACTGAAGCTTTCTTT. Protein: CASNAYGGQDTEAFF.

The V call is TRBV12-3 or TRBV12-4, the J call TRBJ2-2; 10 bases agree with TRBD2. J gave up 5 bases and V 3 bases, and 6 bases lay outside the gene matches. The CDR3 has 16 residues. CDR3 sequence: CASSFRSGGGTGELFF. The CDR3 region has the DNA TGTGCCAGCAGTTTTAGGAGCGGGGGGGGAACCGGGGAGCTGTTTTTT.

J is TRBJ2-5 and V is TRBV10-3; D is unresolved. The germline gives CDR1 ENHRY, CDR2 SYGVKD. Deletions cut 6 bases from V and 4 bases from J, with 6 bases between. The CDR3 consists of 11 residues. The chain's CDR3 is CAISFRETQYF. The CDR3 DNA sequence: TGTGCCATCAGCTTTAGAGAGACCCAGTACTTC.

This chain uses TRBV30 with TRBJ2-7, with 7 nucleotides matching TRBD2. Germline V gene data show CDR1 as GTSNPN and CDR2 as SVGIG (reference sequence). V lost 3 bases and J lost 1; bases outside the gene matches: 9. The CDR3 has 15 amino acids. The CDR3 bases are TGTGCCTGGAGCCTCGGACTAGAGAGATCCTACGAGCAGTACTTC. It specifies CAWSLGLERSYEQYF.

CDR3 sequence reads: CASSSVGNNEQFF. In nucleotides, the CDR3 is TGTGCCAGCAGCAGCGTAGGAAACAATGAGCAGTTCTTC. The chain uses TRBV5-5 and TRBJ2-1; D is unresolved. The CDR3 extends over 13 amino acids. Trimming took 4 bases from V and 5 from J, leaving 10 bases between them. Per the germline V gene, CDR1 is SGHKS and CDR2 is YYEKEE (reference sequence).

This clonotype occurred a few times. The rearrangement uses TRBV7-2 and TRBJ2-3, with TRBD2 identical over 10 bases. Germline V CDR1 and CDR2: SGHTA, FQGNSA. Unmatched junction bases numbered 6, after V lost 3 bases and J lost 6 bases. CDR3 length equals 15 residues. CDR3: CASSLSASGSDTQYF. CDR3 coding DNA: TGTGCCAGCAGCTTGTCCGCTAGCGGGAGTGATACGCAGTATTTT. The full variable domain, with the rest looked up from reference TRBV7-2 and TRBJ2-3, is GAGVSQSPSNKVTEKGKDVELRCDPISGHTALYWYRQSLGQGLEFLIYFQGNSAPDKSGLPSDRFSAERTGGSVSTLTIQRTQQEDSAVYLCASSLSASGSDTQYFGPGTRLTVL.

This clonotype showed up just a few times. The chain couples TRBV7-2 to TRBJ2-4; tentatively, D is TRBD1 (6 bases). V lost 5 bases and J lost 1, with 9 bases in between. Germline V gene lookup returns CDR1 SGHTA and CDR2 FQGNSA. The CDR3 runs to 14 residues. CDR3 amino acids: CASSTTGAKNIQYF. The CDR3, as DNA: TGTGCCAGCAGCACCACAGGGGCCAAAAACATTCAGTACTTC.

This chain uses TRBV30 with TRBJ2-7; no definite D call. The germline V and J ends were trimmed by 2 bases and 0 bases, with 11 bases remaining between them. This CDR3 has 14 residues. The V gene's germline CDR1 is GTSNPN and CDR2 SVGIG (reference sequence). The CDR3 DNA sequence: TGTGCCTGGAGTAACGGCGGTTACTCCTACGAGCAGTACGTC. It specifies CAWSNGGYSYEQYV.

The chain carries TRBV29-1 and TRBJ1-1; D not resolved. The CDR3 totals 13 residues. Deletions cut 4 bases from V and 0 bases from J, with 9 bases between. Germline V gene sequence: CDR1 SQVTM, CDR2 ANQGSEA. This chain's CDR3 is CSVGVSMNTEAFF. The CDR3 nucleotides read TGCAGCGTTGGCGTCAGTATGAACACTGAAGCTTTCTTT.

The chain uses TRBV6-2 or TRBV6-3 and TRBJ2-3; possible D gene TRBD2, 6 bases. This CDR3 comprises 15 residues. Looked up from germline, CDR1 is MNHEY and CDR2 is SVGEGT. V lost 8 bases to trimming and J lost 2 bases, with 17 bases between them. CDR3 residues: CASLDQQRVTDTQYF. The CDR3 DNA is TGTGCCAGCTTGGACCAGCAGCGGGTCACAGATACGCAGTATTTT.

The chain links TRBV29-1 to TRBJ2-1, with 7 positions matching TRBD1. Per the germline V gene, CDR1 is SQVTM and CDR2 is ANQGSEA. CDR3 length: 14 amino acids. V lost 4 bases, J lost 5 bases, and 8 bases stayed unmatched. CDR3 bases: TGCAGCGTTGTGCCAGGGGGTCTTAACAATGAGCAGTTCTTC. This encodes CSVVPGGLNNEQFF.

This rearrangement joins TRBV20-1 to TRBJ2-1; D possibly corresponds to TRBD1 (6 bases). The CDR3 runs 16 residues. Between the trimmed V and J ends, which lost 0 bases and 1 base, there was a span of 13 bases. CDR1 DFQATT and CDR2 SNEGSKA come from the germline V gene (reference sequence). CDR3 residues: CSARETRGRSYNEQFF. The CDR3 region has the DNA TGCAGTGCTAGAGAGACCAGGGGAAGGTCCTACAATGAGCAGTTCTTC.

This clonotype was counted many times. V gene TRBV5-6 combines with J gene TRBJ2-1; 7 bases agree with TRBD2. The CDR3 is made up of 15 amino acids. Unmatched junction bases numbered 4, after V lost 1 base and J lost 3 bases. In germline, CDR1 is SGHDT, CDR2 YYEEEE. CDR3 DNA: TGTGCCAGCAGCTTGACTAGCGCCTACTACAATGAGCAGTTCTTC. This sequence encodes CASSLTSAYYNEQFF.

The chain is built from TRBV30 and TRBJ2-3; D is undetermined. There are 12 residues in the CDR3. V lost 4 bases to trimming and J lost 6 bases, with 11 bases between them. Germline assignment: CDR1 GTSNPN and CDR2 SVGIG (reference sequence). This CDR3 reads CAWKWNRDTQYF. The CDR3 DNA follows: TGTGCCTGGAAGTGGAATCGGGATACGCAGTATTTT.

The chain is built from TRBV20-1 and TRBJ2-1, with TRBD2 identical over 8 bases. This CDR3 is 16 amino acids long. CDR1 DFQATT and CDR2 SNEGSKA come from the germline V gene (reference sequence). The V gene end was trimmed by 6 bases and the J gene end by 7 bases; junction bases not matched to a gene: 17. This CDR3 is CSASQLGREVRNEQFF. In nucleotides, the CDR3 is TGCAGTGCGTCGCAATTAGGGCGGGAGGTTCGGAATGAGCAGTTCTTC.

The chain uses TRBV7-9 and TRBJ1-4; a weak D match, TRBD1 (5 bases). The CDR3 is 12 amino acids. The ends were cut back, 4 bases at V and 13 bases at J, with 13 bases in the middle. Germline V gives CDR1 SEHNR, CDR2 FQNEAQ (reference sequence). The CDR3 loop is CASSSLGTGLFF. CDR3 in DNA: TGTGCCAGCAGCTCGTTGGGGACGGGACTGTTTTTT. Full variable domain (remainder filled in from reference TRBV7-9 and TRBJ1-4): DTGVSQNPRHKITKRGQNVTFRCDPISEHNRLYWYRQTLGQGPEFLTYFQNEAQLEKSRLLSDRFSAERPKGSFSTLEIQRTEQGDSAMYLCASSSLGTGLFFGSGTQLSVL.

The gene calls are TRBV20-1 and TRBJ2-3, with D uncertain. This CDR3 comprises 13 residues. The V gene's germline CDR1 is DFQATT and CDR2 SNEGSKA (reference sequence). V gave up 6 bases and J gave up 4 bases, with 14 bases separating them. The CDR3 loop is CSAKTGGADTQYF. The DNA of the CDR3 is TGCAGTGCAAAAACCGGTGGCGCAGATACGCAGTATTTT.

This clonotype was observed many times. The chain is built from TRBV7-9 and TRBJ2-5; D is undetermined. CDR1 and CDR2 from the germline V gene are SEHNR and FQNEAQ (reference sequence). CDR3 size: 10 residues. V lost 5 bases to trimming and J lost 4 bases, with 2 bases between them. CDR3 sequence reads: CASSGETQYF. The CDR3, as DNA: TGTGCCAGCAGCGGAGAGACCCAGTACTTC.

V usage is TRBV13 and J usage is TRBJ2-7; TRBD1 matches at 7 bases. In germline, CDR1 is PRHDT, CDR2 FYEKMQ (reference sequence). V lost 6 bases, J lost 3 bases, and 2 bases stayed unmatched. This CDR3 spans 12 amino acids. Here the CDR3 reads CASRGDSYEQYV. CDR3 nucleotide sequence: TGTGCCAGCAGAGGGGACAGCTACGAGCAGTACGTC.

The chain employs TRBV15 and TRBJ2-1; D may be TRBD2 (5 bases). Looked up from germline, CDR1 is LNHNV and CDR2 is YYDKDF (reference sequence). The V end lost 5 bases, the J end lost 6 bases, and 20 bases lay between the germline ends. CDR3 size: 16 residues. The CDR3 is CATSYRDGLRGNEQFF. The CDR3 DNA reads TGTGCCACCAGCTACCGGGATGGTCTTCGGGGCAATGAGCAGTTCTTC.

This CDR3 is CSVVETRNTEAFF. CDR3 DNA: TGCAGCGTTGTTGAGACTCGGAACACTGAAGCTTTCTTT. The V call is TRBV29-1, the J call TRBJ1-1; D is ambiguous. V gave up 4 bases and J gave up 1 base, with 10 bases separating them. Germline assignment: CDR1 SQVTM and CDR2 ANQGSEA. The CDR3 is 13 residues long.